This T cell receptor beta chain emerged from a study of T cell responses to AZD1222 COVID-19 vaccine. About this clone: The antigen is undetermined.

Assay used: immunoSEQ multiplex PCR; TCRdb lists only in-frame clones, some missing. This table holds about 110,000 clones, just under 95% found once. General observations from the study: Vaccine-associated CD4 TCRs ranged over spike, dominating at 160-218 and 743-854. Nearly half of unique spike-specific TCRs reportedly avoided B.1.351 and B.1.1.7 mutated regions. Donors in the cohort were predominantly white British and more often female, and clonal diversity was possibly underestimated. There were repertoire samples only from the period after the peak T cell response.

With 0 bases removed from V and 5 bases from J, the gap between germline ends came to 7 bases. This CDR3 region has 13 residues. Germline CDR1 reads SGHTA; CDR2 reads FQGTGA. This TCR derives from an adult who received the AZD1222 COVID-19 vaccine. The chain recombines TRBV7-3 with TRBJ2-5; no clear D. Sequencing was performed on peripheral blood, taken 28 days after the second AZD1222 dose. CDR3 sequence reads: CASSLTLGETQYF. The CDR3 DNA sequence: TGTGCCAGCAGCTTAACGTTGGGTGAGACCCAGTACTTC.